Each of the 7 T cell receptor beta chains below was sequenced from the same sample in a study of blood T cell repertoires in COVID-19. Only in-frame clones appear in the TCRdb table, and some are missing; sequencing was by immunoSEQ multiplex PCR. The sample includes roughly 270,000 clones, 75% to 90% of them seen just once. Sequencing was performed on PBMCs or T cells enriched from blood (not recorded which). The receptors were gathered from a woman in her forties or fifties who had recovered from COVID-19.

This sequence joins TRBV10-1 and TRBJ1-1, with D hard to call. Trimming left V 5 bases short and J 10 bases short, with 23 bases between. The germline V gene encodes CDR1 WNHNN and CDR2 SYGVQD (reference sequence). The CDR3 loop spans 15 amino acids. Here the CDR3 reads CASSPFPRSPGRAFF. In DNA form, the CDR3 reads TGCGCCAGCAGTCCCTTTCCCAGGTCTCCCGGGAGAGCTTTCTTT.

The V and J genes are TRBV4-1 and TRBJ2-1; no definite D call. The CDR3 has 16 residues. V shed 0 bases and J shed 0 bases, with 9 bases lying between them. CDR1 and CDR2 (germline): MGHRA, YSYEKL. DNA for the CDR3: TGCGCCAGCAGCCAAGATAGAGTTGACTCCTACAATGAGCAGTTCTTC. It is translated as CASSQDRVDSYNEQFF.

This sequence joins TRBV24-1 and TRBJ1-2; 8 bases agree with TRBD1. This CDR3 comprises 12 residues. V dropped 5 bases and J dropped 10; count of bases not matched to a gene: 5. CDR1 is KGHDR and CDR2 is SFDVKD in the germline V gene. The CDR3 DNA is TGTGCCACCAGTGCCTCGGACAGGGACTACACCTTC. Amino acids: CATSASDRDYTF.

The chain is built from TRBV5-1 and TRBJ1-6, with TRBD1 identical over 8 bases. This CDR3 has 16 amino acids. Germline-derived CDR1 and CDR2 are SGHRS and YFSETQ. Losses at the gene ends were 1 base for V and 6 bases for J; bases not matched to a gene: 6. CDR3 region: CASSLNLQGVNSPLHF. The CDR3 DNA follows: TGCGCCAGCAGCTTGAATTTACAGGGGGTTAATTCACCCCTCCACTTT.

This clone has a handful of counts. V and J are TRBV3-1 (or the pseudogene TRBV3-2) and TRBJ2-7; D is possibly TRBD2 (6 bases). This CDR3 comprises 15 residues. In germline, CDR1 is LGHDT, CDR2 YNNKEL (reference sequence). The ends were cut back, 3 bases at V and 0 bases at J, with 12 bases in the middle. Written as DNA, the CDR3 is TGTGCCAGCAGCCATTCCCCGGGACTCTCCTACGAGCAGTACTTC. This sequence encodes CASSHSPGLSYEQYF.

The count of this clone is one. The chain links TRBV11-2 to TRBJ2-1; D perhaps matches TRBD1 (6 bases). This CDR3 contains 13 residues. Germline CDR1 reads SGHAT; CDR2 reads FQNNGV. V was trimmed by 5 bases and J by 7 bases, leaving 12 bases between them. The chain's CDR3 is CASSMNRANEQFF. In nucleotides, the CDR3 is TGTGCCAGCAGCATGAACAGGGCGAATGAGCAGTTCTTC.

The rearrangement links TRBV6-1 to TRBJ1-2; 9 bases agree with TRBD1. The CDR3 consists of 13 residues. In germline, CDR1 is MNHNS, CDR2 SASEGT. Unmatched junction bases numbered 6, after V lost 6 bases and J lost 7 bases. The CDR3 spells CASRTGTGSGYTF. CDR3 DNA sequence: TGTGCCAGCAGAACCGGGACAGGGAGTGGCTACACCTTC.